This T cell receptor beta chain emerged from a study of radiotherapy plus CTLA-4 blockade in lung cancer. Study findings and constraints: Early blood T cell clone dynamics reportedly forecast response best, with interferon-beta.

The germline V gene has CDR1 SGDLS and CDR2 YYNGEE. The CDR3 loop spans 15 amino acids. Trimming removed 3 bases from V and 2 bases from J, with 14 bases in between. A note on this clone: Its specificity is unknown.

Sequenced by immunoSEQ multiplex PCR; TCRdb stores in-frame clones only, minus some. Seen here are some 49,000 clones, 70% to 90% observed once, and the top ten hold around 30%. The chain is built from TRBV9 and TRBJ1-2, with a tentative D call TRBD1 (5 bases). The source of this sequence is a human donor with non-small cell lung cancer whose response to radiotherapy plus ipilimumab could not be evaluated. Specimen: peripheral blood, collected from a patient treated with radiotherapy plus ipilimumab. DNA of the CDR3: TGTGCCAGCAGCGGCGGGGCTGGAAAAAACTATGGCTACACCTTC. Translation: CASSGGAGKNYGYTF. The full variable domain, with the rest looked up from reference TRBV9 and TRBJ1-2, is DSGVTQTPKHLITATGQRVTLRCSPRSGDLSVYWYQQSLDQGLQFLIQYYNGEERAKGNILERFSAQQFPDLHSELNLSSLELGDSALYFCASSGGAGKNYGYTFGSGTRLTVV.